The 5 T cell receptor beta chains in this list originate from one sample, sequenced in a study of OX40 agonist ivuxolimab in advanced cancers. Assay used: immunoSEQ multiplex PCR; TCRdb lists only in-frame clones, some missing. The sample has about 60,000 clones, around 84% seen once. This material consisted of CD4+ or CD8+ T cells sorted from blood, taken in a trial of the OX40 agonist ivuxolimab. These receptors were taken from an adult with an advanced solid tumor such as melanoma, head and neck, liver or kidney cancer.

The genes are TRBV2 and TRBJ1-2; 8 bases map to TRBD1. V lost 7 bases and J lost 6; bases outside the gene matches: 10. CDR1 SNHLY and CDR2 FYNNEI come from the germline V gene. The CDR3 contains 14 residues. CDR3 loop: CASIQLAGGNGYTF. In nucleotides, the CDR3 is TGTGCCAGCATCCAGTTGGCAGGGGGCAATGGCTACACCTTC.

This clone has a single count. V is TRBV19 and J is TRBJ1-1; D is unclear. Germline V gene sequence: CDR1 LNHDA, CDR2 SQIVND (reference sequence). The ends were cut back, 8 bases at V and 1 base at J, with 14 bases in the middle. The CDR3 length is 14 residues. The CDR3 coding sequence is TGTGCCAGTCTTAATAGTGGGTCGAACACTGAAGCTTTCTTT. It translates to CASLNSGSNTEAFF.

CDR3 in DNA: TGCGCCAGCAGTGAAGTCTCGGGGGGCGCAGATACGCAGTATTTT. Residues: CASSEVSGGADTQYF. The rearrangement joins TRBV10-1 to TRBJ2-3; TRBD2 might be the D (7 bases). Trimming stripped 3 bases from V and 4 bases from J, with 14 bases between. The CDR3 contains 15 residues. CDR1 and CDR2 from the germline V gene are WNHNN and SYGVQD (reference sequence).

The CDR3 reads CASSWRGTGELFF. CDR3 DNA: TGTGCCAGCAGCTGGCGAGGCACCGGGGAGCTGTTTTTT. V is TRBV7-2 and J is TRBJ2-2; no clear D. This CDR3 spans 13 amino acids. Germline V gene sequence: CDR1 SGHTA, CDR2 FQGNSA. With 4 bases removed from V and 4 bases from J, the gap between germline ends came to 7 bases.

The V and J genes are TRBV6-5 and TRBJ1-1, with a weak D call TRBD1 (6 bases). Germline CDR1 and CDR2: MNHEY and SVGAGI. Trimming pared 5 bases from V and 0 bases from J, leaving 10 bases between. The CDR3 runs 14 residues. The CDR3 coding sequence is TGTGCCAGCAGTCGGACAGCCTTGAACACTGAAGCTTTCTTT. As protein: CASSRTALNTEAFF.